The next 16 T cell receptor beta chains were all read from a single sample in a study of T cell repertoires in cytomegalovirus infection. Via MiXCR, TCRdb re-called the reads, giving one row per CDR3 protein. The sample consists of some 450,000 distinct CDR3 sequences, roughly 30% of them appearing once. The material sequenced was PBMCs. Receptor source: a human donor in good health (CMV status not recorded). Some clones in this sample may be carry-over from other donors' samples.

This chain connects TRBV6-1 to TRBJ2-7, with 9 bases aligning to TRBD2. Germline trimming cut 6 bases from V and 5 bases from J; bases unmatched to any gene: 17. The CDR3 spans 17 residues. The germline V gene has CDR1 MNHNS and CDR2 SASEGT. In nucleotides, the CDR3 is TGTGCCAGCAGCCGCTCCCAGCCGGGACTAGCTAGACACGAGCAGTACTTC. It encodes CASSRSQPGLARHEQYF.

Concerning this clonotype itself: An end of the junction does not agree with germline; a read error may underlie this. V usage is TRBV20-1 and J usage is TRBJ1-2; 9 bases fit TRBD1. The CDR3 has 14 amino acids. The V gene's germline CDR1 is DFQATT and CDR2 SNEGSKA (reference sequence). The CDR3 nucleotides are TGCAGTGCTTCTACAGGGGGCTTCTCCTATGGCTACACATTC. This gives the protein CSASTGGFSYGYTF.

This clonotype was found a few times. V usage is TRBV4-1 and J usage is TRBJ2-7; 12 nucleotides match TRBD2. J was trimmed by 6 bases and V by 3 bases; bases with no gene match: 6. The CDR3 length is 15 residues. Germline V gene data show CDR1 as MGHRA and CDR2 as YSYEKL. CDR3 protein: CASSHTGLAGSEQYF. CDR3 nucleotide sequence: TGCGCCAGCAGCCACACCGGACTAGCGGGGAGCGAGCAGTACTTC.

The CDR3 DNA is TGTGCCACCAGCAGAGATATCCCAGTTGGCGAGACCCAGTACTTC. It codes for CATSRDIPVGETQYF. This chain connects TRBV15 to TRBJ2-5; D is uncertain. Germline CDR1 reads LNHNV; CDR2 reads YYDKDF (reference sequence). V lost 0 bases, J lost 5 bases, and 13 bases lay in between. This CDR3 contains 15 residues.

Ten or more counts support this clonotype. This may arise from a read error, as a much more abundant clone is one base away. The chain carries TRBV7-2 and TRBJ2-5; 8 nucleotides align to TRBD1. This CDR3 contains 14 residues. V shed 5 bases and J 5 bases; nucleotides not matched to a gene: 7. Germline V gene sequence: CDR1 SGHTA, CDR2 FQGNSA. The CDR3 region has the DNA TGTGCCAGCAGCATTTCAGGGGGCGGGGAGACCCAGTACTTC. This translates into CASSISGGGETQYF. The full variable domain, completed using reference TRBV7-2 and TRBJ2-5, is GAGVSQSPSNKVTEKGKDVELRCDPISGHTALYWYRQSLGQGLEFLIYFQGNSAPDKSGLPSDRFSAERTGGSVSTLTIQRTQQEDSAVYLCASSISGGGETQYFGPGTRLLVL.

The chain recombines TRBV27 with TRBJ2-2; the D is unclear. The CDR3 contains 13 residues. From germline, CDR1 is MNHEY and CDR2 SMNVEV (reference sequence). Trimming left V 1 base short and J 4 bases short, with 4 bases between. The DNA of the CDR3 is TGTGCCAGCAGTTTATTGCTCACCGGGGAGCTGTTTTTT. Its translation is CASSLLLTGELFF.

This sequence joins TRBV7-4 and TRBJ1-2; D is unresolved. Germline lookup yields CDR1 SGHVT and CDR2 SQSDAQ. This CDR3 spans 19 amino acids. V lost 1 base and J 4 bases, leaving 25 bases between the germline ends. Here the CDR3 DNA reads TGTGCCAGCAGCTTAGGGGGTTGGGCTGCGGATGCTACGGGCTATGGCTACACCTTC. Translating gives CASSLGGWAADATGYGYTF.

Comment on this clonotype: At one end, the junction sequence differs from germline, possibly due to a read error. The chain joins TRBV4-2 to TRBJ2-2, with TRBD1 matching over 7 bases. The CDR3 covers 17 residues. Per germline, CDR1 LGHNA and CDR2 YNFKEQ. Here the CDR3 DNA reads TGTGCCAGCAGTCAAGGAGGTTTAGGGGGCTTGAACGGGGAGCTGTTTTTT. It encodes CASSQGGLGGLNGELFF.

This rearrangement joins TRBV7-2 to TRBJ1-3, with TRBD1 matching 9 bases. Per germline, CDR1 SGHTA and CDR2 FQGNSA. This CDR3 is 17 amino acids long. V lost 6 bases and J lost 1; bases outside the gene matches: 10. Written as DNA, the CDR3 is TGTGCCAGCAGATTGCTCACAGGGGGCGCTTCTGGAAACACCATATATTTT. Its translation is CASRLLTGGASGNTIYF.

This clonotype was observed a handful of times. The chain combines TRBV6-5 with TRBJ2-7, with D perhaps TRBD2 (5 bases). Trimming pared 0 bases from V and 4 bases from J, leaving 13 bases between. The germline CDR1 and CDR2 sequences are MNHEY and SVGAGI. This CDR3 spans 15 amino acids. The CDR3 DNA follows: TGTGCCAGCAGTTACTCGACTACCGAAGGGTACGAGCAGTACTTC. Protein product: CASSYSTTEGYEQYF.

Comments on this clonotype: One end of the junction varies from germline; a read error may be responsible. The V call is TRBV7-2, the J call TRBJ1-2; no firm D call. Germline loops: CDR1 SGHTA, CDR2 FQGNSA. This CDR3 is 17 amino acids long. The CDR3 loop reads CASILRPNPEDNYGYTF. The CDR3 region has the DNA TGTGCCAGCATCTTAAGACCTAACCCGGAGGATAACTATGGCTACACCTTC.

The chain is built from TRBV12-3 or TRBV12-4 and TRBJ1-1; no definite D call. V lost 6 bases and J 1 base, leaving 12 bases between the germline ends. The CDR3 is 14 residues long. CDR3 loop: CASSRIPGNTEAFF. The CDR3 coding sequence is TGTGCCAGCAGCCGAATACCTGGGAACACTGAAGCTTTCTTT.

This clonotype was counted only a few times. V and J are TRBV27 and TRBJ1-1; unclear D gene. V shed 3 bases and J shed 4 bases, with 12 bases lying between them. Germline CDR1 reads MNHEY; CDR2 reads SMNVEV (reference sequence). CDR3 length equals 14 residues. The CDR3 DNA reads TGTGCCAGCAGTTTTCGGAGGCATGGCACTGAAGCTTTCTTT. Its translation: CASSFRRHGTEAFF.

With regard to this clonotype: Germline is not matched at one junction end, which may reflect a read error. V is TRBV27 and J is TRBJ1-3; no definite D call. The CDR3 consists of 13 residues. Germline CDR1 is MNHEY and CDR2 is SMNVEV (reference sequence). Here the CDR3 reads CASRFARGNTIYF. The CDR3 nucleotides read TGTGCCAGCCGTTTTGCGAGGGGAAACACCATATATTTT.

At least ten counts were recorded for this clonotype. The chain carries TRBV7-2 and TRBJ2-5; TRBD1 is a possible D gene (6 bases). V was shortened by 4 bases and J by 2 bases, with 14 bases between the two germline ends. This CDR3 comprises 15 residues. The germline V gene has CDR1 SGHTA and CDR2 FQGNSA. The CDR3 DNA follows: TGTGCCAGCAGCTCAACCAGGGGTTATCAAGAGACCCAGTACTTC. As protein: CASSSTRGYQETQYF.

The V call is TRBV19, the J call TRBJ1-5, with 7 bases aligning to TRBD1. The CDR3 is made up of 13 amino acids. V lost 11 bases to trimming and J lost 7 bases; unmatched junction nucleotides: 11. Looked up from germline, CDR1 is LNHDA and CDR2 is SQIVND (reference sequence). CDR3 loop: CARTATGPQPQHF. The CDR3 DNA reads TGTGCCCGTACCGCGACAGGGCCCCAGCCCCAGCATTTT. The variable domain in full, with the rest retrieved from reference TRBV19 and TRBJ1-5, is DGGITQSPKYLFRKEGQNVTLSCEQNLNHDAMYWYRQDPGQGLRLIYYSQIVNDFQKGDIAEGYSVSREKKESFPLTVTSAQKNPTAFYLCARTATGPQPQHFGDGTRLSIL.